These 13 T cell receptor beta chains were all obtained from the same sample, sequenced in a study of T-cell reconstitution after alpha-beta-depleted transplantation in children. Construction of the TCRbeta library involved unique molecular identifiers. TCRdb re-derived calls from the PCR reads in MiXCR, one entry per CDR3 protein. The profile shows around 670,000 distinct CDR3 sequences, 10% to 15% of them singletons. The specimen comprised PBMCs, sampled before TCRalphabeta/CD19-depleted stem cell transplant. The receptors here all came from a girl aged 2 to 9 with congenital amegakaryocytic thrombocytopenia, due to receive a stem cell transplant.

This clonotype showed up many times. The CDR3 is CSASDLGNEQFF. DNA of the CDR3: TGCAGTGCTTCGGACCTAGGCAATGAGCAGTTCTTC. The V gene is TRBV20-1, the J gene TRBJ2-1; no definite D call. V lost 5 bases, J lost 6 bases, and 11 bases lay in between. Germline V CDR1 and CDR2: DFQATT, SNEGSKA (reference sequence). The CDR3 length is 12 residues.

This clonotype was seen a handful of times. The chain links TRBV28 to TRBJ2-1; 15 bases are a match to TRBD2. The V segment lost 5 bases and the J segment 14 bases; nucleotides outside the gene matches: 10. Germline assignment: CDR1 MDHEN and CDR2 SYDVKM. This CDR3 is built from 15 residues. The CDR3 DNA sequence: TGTGCCAGCAGTCCCATCGGACTAGCGGGAGGGGGGGAGTTCTTC. This sequence encodes CASSPIGLAGGGEFF.

Many counts were recorded for this clonotype. The J gene is TRBJ2-1, the V gene TRBV7-3; no definite D call. The germline gives CDR1 SGHTA, CDR2 FQGTGA. The CDR3 sequence is 16 residues long. Trimming stripped 1 base from V and 0 bases from J, with 10 bases between. The CDR3 nucleotides are TGTGCCAGCAGCTTAAAATCGGGTAGCTCCTACAATGAGCAGTTCTTC. This gives the protein CASSLKSGSSYNEQFF.

This clonotype appeared many times. The V and J genes are TRBV5-1 and TRBJ2-1, with D possibly being TRBD1 (6 bases). Trimming left V 0 bases short and J 8 bases short, with 12 bases between. The CDR3 length is 14 residues. Germline loops: CDR1 SGHRS, CDR2 YFSETQ. CDR3 coding DNA: TGCGCCAGCAGCTTGGGTTACAGGGATGATGAGCAGTTCTTC. This gives the protein CASSLGYRDDEQFF.

This clonotype occurred many times. V usage is TRBV7-9 and J usage is TRBJ1-4, with a possible D match to TRBD1 (5 bases). CDR1 SEHNR and CDR2 FQNEAQ come from the germline V gene (reference sequence). The CDR3 is 12 residues long. Trimming removed 5 bases from V and 7 bases from J, with 8 bases in between. The CDR3 spells CASSRGGEKLFF. In DNA, the CDR3 is TGTGCCAGCAGCAGGGGTGGTGAAAAACTGTTTTTT.

The CDR3 loop reads CAIRPGLAGETQYF. CDR3 sequence (DNA): TGTGCCATCAGACCGGGACTAGCGGGAGAGACCCAGTACTTC. The chain employs TRBV10-3 and TRBJ2-5; 12 positions match TRBD2. This CDR3 region has 14 residues. Germline V gene data show CDR1 as ENHRY and CDR2 as SYGVKD. The V segment lost 6 bases and the J segment 4 bases; nucleotides outside the gene matches: 3.

This clonotype was picked up a small number of times. J is TRBJ2-7 and V is TRBV20-1; 9 bases align to TRBD1. CDR1 and CDR2 from the germline V gene are DFQATT and SNEGSKA (reference sequence). The CDR3 has 15 amino acids. The V segment lost 6 bases and the J segment 4 bases; nucleotides outside the gene matches: 13. This chain's CDR3 is CSASGSGTGRYEQYF. CDR3 nucleotides: TGCAGTGCCAGTGGGTCCGGGACAGGGAGATACGAGCAGTACTTC.

This chain uses TRBV5-1 with TRBJ1-2, with D maybe TRBD1 (5 bases). CDR1 and CDR2 (germline): SGHRS, YFSETQ. The CDR3 is made up of 17 amino acids. The V gene lost 6 bases and the J gene lost 3 bases, with 24 bases spanning the gap. CDR3 loop: CASKKVSRTGGDYGYTF. The CDR3 DNA is TGCGCCAGCAAGAAGGTATCCAGGACGGGAGGGGACTATGGCTACACCTTC.

Many counts were recorded for this clonotype. This rearrangement joins TRBV12-3 or TRBV12-4 to TRBJ1-4; no clear D gene. The CDR3 has 11 residues. The V end was cut by 3 bases, the J end by 8 bases, with 4 bases between. DNA for the CDR3: TGTGCCAGCAGTTTTCAAGAAAAACTGTTTTTT. Amino acid sequence: CASSFQEKLFF.

The genes are TRBV15 and TRBJ2-4; 9 bases align to TRBD1. CDR1 and CDR2 from the germline V gene are LNHNV and YYDKDF (reference sequence). Germline trimming cut 1 base from V and 1 base from J; bases unmatched to any gene: 2. The CDR3 runs 16 residues. The CDR3 spells CATSRGDRAAKNIQYF. In nucleotides, the CDR3 is TGTGCCACCAGCAGAGGGGACAGGGCGGCCAAAAACATTCAGTACTTC.

The CDR3 here is CASSLMLVNTIYF. The CDR3 DNA is TGTGCCAGCAGTTTGATGTTAGTAAACACCATATATTTT. V gene TRBV28 combines with J gene TRBJ1-3, with D unresolved. CDR3 length: 13 amino acids. Germline V gene lookup returns CDR1 MDHEN and CDR2 SYDVKM. Deletions cut 3 bases from V and 6 bases from J, with 9 bases between. The entire variable domain, with the rest obtained from reference TRBV28 and TRBJ1-3, is as follows: DVKVTQSSRYLVKRTGEKVFLECVQDMDHENMFWYRQDPGLGLRLIYFSYDVKMKEKGDIPEGYSVSREKKERFSLILESASTNQTSMYLCASSLMLVNTIYFGEGSWLTVV.

J is TRBJ1-6 and V is TRBV5-1; D not resolved. V lost 4 bases to trimming and J lost 9 bases, with 14 bases between them. The CDR3 extends over 14 amino acids. Germline V CDR1 and CDR2: SGHRS, YFSETQ. CDR3 loop: CASSLRAAGSPLHF. DNA for the CDR3: TGCGCCAGCAGCCTGAGGGCAGCGGGTTCACCCCTCCACTTT.

This clonotype was detected only a few times. The chain carries TRBV5-5 and TRBJ2-7; D is unclear. The CDR3 runs 12 residues. Germline V gives CDR1 SGHKS, CDR2 YYEKEE (reference sequence). Between the trimmed V and J ends, which lost 4 bases and 3 bases, there was a span of 8 bases. CDR3 in DNA: TGTGCCAGCAGCGAAACAGTCTACGAGCAGTACTTC. It is translated as CASSETVYEQYF.